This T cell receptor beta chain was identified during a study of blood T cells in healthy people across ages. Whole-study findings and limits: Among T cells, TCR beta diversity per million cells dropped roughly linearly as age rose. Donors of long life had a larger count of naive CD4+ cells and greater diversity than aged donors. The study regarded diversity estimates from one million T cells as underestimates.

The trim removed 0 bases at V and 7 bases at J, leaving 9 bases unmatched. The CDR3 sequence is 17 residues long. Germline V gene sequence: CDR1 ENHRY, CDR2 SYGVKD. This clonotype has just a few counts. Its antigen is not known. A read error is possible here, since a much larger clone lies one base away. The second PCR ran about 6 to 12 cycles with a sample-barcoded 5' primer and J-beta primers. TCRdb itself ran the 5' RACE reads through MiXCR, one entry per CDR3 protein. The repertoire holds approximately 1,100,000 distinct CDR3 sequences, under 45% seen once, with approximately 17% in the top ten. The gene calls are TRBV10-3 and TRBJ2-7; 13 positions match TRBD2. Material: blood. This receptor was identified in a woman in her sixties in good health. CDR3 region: CAISESWRLAGGDEQYF. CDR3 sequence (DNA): TGTGCCATCAGTGAGTCTTGGCGACTAGCGGGAGGTGATGAGCAGTACTTC.